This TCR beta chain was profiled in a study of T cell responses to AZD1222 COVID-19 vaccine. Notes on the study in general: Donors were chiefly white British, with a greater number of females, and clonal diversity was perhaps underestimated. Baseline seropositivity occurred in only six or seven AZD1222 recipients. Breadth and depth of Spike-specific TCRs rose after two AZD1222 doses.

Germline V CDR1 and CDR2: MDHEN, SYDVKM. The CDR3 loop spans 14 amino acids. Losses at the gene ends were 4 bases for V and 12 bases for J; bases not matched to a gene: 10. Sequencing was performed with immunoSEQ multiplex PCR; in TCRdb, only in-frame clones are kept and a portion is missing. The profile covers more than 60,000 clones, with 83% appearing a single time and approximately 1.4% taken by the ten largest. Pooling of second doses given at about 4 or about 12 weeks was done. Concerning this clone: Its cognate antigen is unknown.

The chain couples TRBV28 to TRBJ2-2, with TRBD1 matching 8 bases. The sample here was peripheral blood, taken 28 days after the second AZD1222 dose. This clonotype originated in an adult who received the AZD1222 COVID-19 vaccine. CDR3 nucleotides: TGTGCCAGCAGTTGGGGCCCCGACAGGGGAAAGCTGTTTTTT. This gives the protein CASSWGPDRGKLFF. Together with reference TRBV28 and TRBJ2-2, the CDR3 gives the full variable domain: DVKVTQSSRYLVKRTGEKVFLECVQDMDHENMFWYRQDPGLGLRLIYFSYDVKMKEKGDIPEGYSVSREKKERFSLILESASTNQTSMYLCASSWGPDRGKLFFGEGSRLTVL.